A selection of T cell receptor beta chains follows, all from one sample in a study of cytomegalovirus exposure and HLA in healthy donors. Assay used: immunoSEQ multiplex PCR; TCRdb lists only in-frame clones, some missing. The repertoire shows 100,000 to 150,000 clones; the top ten hold 1.5% to 2%. The sample taken for sequencing was PBMCs. All receptors derive from a woman in her thirties or forties in good health and CMV-seropositive. The CDR3 runs from the conserved cysteine through the conserved F or W. Fields, in order: CDR3 length, V gene, D gene, J gene, CDR3 DNA, CDR3 protein. D genes are given only for firm matches.

cdr3_length: 16
v_call: TRBV11-2
d_call: TRBD1
j_call: TRBJ2-7
cdr3_nt: TGTGCCAGCAGCTTAGATCGGGGACAGGGGGCCTACGAGCAGTACTTC
cdr3_aa: CASSLDRGQGAYEQYF

cdr3_length: 15
v_call: TRBV28
d_call: TRBD1
j_call: TRBJ1-2
cdr3_nt: TGTGCCAGCAGTTTATCGGACAGGGCGAAGTATGGCTACACCTTC
cdr3_aa: CASSLSDRAKYGYTF

cdr3_length: 15
v_call: TRBV2
d_call: NA
j_call: TRBJ2-5
cdr3_nt: TGTGCCAGCAGTGAAGCGGCGACTAGGGAAGAGACCCAGTACTTC
cdr3_aa: CASSEAATREETQYF

cdr3_length: 15
v_call: TRBV18
d_call: TRBD1
j_call: TRBJ2-2
cdr3_nt: TGTGCCAGCTCGAGCTGGGGGACAGGCCTACAGGAGCTGTTTTTT
cdr3_aa: CASSSWGTGLQELFF

cdr3_length: 15
v_call: TRBV5-5
d_call: NA
j_call: TRBJ2-7
cdr3_nt: TGTGCCAGCAGCTTGGCTCCCAGGGCCAACTACGAGCAGTACTTC
cdr3_aa: CASSLAPRANYEQYF

cdr3_length: 13
v_call: TRBV6-5
d_call: NA
j_call: TRBJ1-2
cdr3_nt: TGTGCCAGCAGCCCGGGGAGGACCTATGGCTACACCTTC
cdr3_aa: CASSPGRTYGYTF

cdr3_length: 12
v_call: TRBV28
d_call: TRBD2
j_call: TRBJ2-2
cdr3_nt: TGTGCCAGCAGCGCGGGAGCCGGGGAGCTGTTTTTT
cdr3_aa: CASSAGAGELFF

cdr3_length: 14
v_call: TRBV15
d_call: NA
j_call: TRBJ2-1
cdr3_nt: TGTGCCACCAGCAGGGGTGCGGCCGCCAATGAGCAGTTCTTC
cdr3_aa: CATSRGAAANEQFF

cdr3_length: 18
v_call: TRBV5-4
d_call: TRBD2
j_call: TRBJ2-5
cdr3_nt: TGTGCCAGCAGCTTGGCGACAGGACTAGCGGGAGTCCGGGAGACCCAGTACTTC
cdr3_aa: CASSLATGLAGVRETQYF

cdr3_length: 13
v_call: TRBV10-3
d_call: NA
j_call: TRBJ1-5
cdr3_nt: TGTGCCATCAGTGCCCAGGGAAGTCAGCCCCAGCATTTT
cdr3_aa: CAISAQGSQPQHF

cdr3_length: 16
v_call: TRBV6-5
d_call: TRBD2
j_call: TRBJ2-1
cdr3_nt: TGTGCCAGCAGTTCAGAGACTAGCGGAGGGAACAATGAGCAGTTCTTC
cdr3_aa: CASSSETSGGNNEQFF

cdr3_length: 19
v_call: TRBV9
d_call: TRBD1
j_call: TRBJ2-3
cdr3_nt: TGTGCCAGCAGCGTAGAGGGGAGAACGGGACAGGGGGAGACAGATACGCAGTATTTT
cdr3_aa: CASSVEGRTGQGETDTQYF

cdr3_length: 16
v_call: TRBV10-3
d_call: TRBD2
j_call: TRBJ2-3
cdr3_nt: TGTGCCATCAGTGATGCTAGCGGGGGTAACACAGATACGCAGTATTTT
cdr3_aa: CAISDASGGNTDTQYF

cdr3_length: 14
v_call: TRBV10-3
d_call: NA
j_call: TRBJ1-2
cdr3_nt: TGTGCCATCAGTGAGTCGCGGGAAAACTATGGCTACACCTTC
cdr3_aa: CAISESRENYGYTF

cdr3_length: 13
v_call: TRBV7-2
d_call: TRBD1
j_call: TRBJ2-5
cdr3_nt: TGTGCCAGCAGGTGGACAGGGATCGAGACCCAGTACTTC
cdr3_aa: CASRWTGIETQYF

cdr3_length: 14
v_call: TRBV30
d_call: NA
j_call: TRBJ2-6
cdr3_nt: TGTGCCTGGAGGGCAGGCTCTGGGGCCAACGTCCTGACTTTC
cdr3_aa: CAWRAGSGANVLTF

cdr3_length: 16
v_call: TRBV4-1
d_call: TRBD2
j_call: TRBJ2-1
cdr3_nt: TGCGCCAGCAGCCAAGAAAGCGGGAGGGTATACAATGAGCAGTTCTTC
cdr3_aa: CASSQESGRVYNEQFF

cdr3_length: 15
v_call: TRBV7-3
d_call: TRBD2
j_call: TRBJ2-1
cdr3_nt: TGTGCCAGCAGCTTAGGGACTAGTCAATTCGGTGAGCAGTTCTTC
cdr3_aa: CASSLGTSQFGEQFF

cdr3_length: 14
v_call: TRBV10-3
d_call: NA
j_call: TRBJ1-1
cdr3_nt: TGTGCCATCAGTGATATGGGGCAGGGCACTGAAGCTTTCTTT
cdr3_aa: CAISDMGQGTEAFF

cdr3_length: 16
v_call: TRBV27
d_call: TRBD2
j_call: TRBJ2-3
cdr3_nt: TGTGCCAGCAGTAAGACTAGCGGGATAATCACAGATACGCAGTATTTT
cdr3_aa: CASSKTSGIITDTQYF

cdr3_length: 16
v_call: TRBV5-5
d_call: NA
j_call: TRBJ2-2
cdr3_nt: TGTGCCAGCAGCTTAGAGGCCTACCCGAACACCGGGGAGCTGTTTTTT
cdr3_aa: CASSLEAYPNTGELFF

cdr3_length: 16
v_call: TRBV18
d_call: TRBD1
j_call: TRBJ1-5
cdr3_nt: TGTGCCAGCTCACCAATATCCGGGACAGAGAATCAGCCCCAGCATTTT
cdr3_aa: CASSPISGTENQPQHF

cdr3_length: 16
v_call: TRBV12-5
d_call: NA
j_call: TRBJ2-1
cdr3_nt: TGTGCTAGTGGTTCCCAGCGGGTCAACACCCACAATGAGCAGTTCTTC
cdr3_aa: CASGSQRVNTHNEQFF

cdr3_length: 14
v_call: TRBV11-3
d_call: TRBD1
j_call: TRBJ2-7
cdr3_nt: TGTGCCAGCAGCGCCGGGACAGGGGTCTACGAGCAGTACTTC
cdr3_aa: CASSAGTGVYEQYF

cdr3_length: 18
v_call: TRBV21-1
d_call: NA
j_call: TRBJ1-5
cdr3_nt: TGTGCCAGCAGCCGACCCGACATGGGACTCGGGGGCAATCAGCCCCAGCATTTT
cdr3_aa: CASSRPDMGLGGNQPQHF

cdr3_length: 15
v_call: TRBV7-8
d_call: TRBD2
j_call: TRBJ2-1
cdr3_nt: TGTGCCAGCAGCCCTGGGACTAGCGGGGCGAATGAGCAGTTCTTC
cdr3_aa: CASSPGTSGANEQFF

cdr3_length: 12
v_call: TRBV2
d_call: NA
j_call: TRBJ1-5
cdr3_nt: TGTGCCAGCAAGACGGGAGATCAGCCCCAGCATTTT
cdr3_aa: CASKTGDQPQHF

cdr3_length: 15
v_call: TRBV10-3
d_call: TRBD1
j_call: TRBJ2-2
cdr3_nt: TGTGCCATCAGTGAGTCGCGGCAGGGGGCCGGGGAGCTGTTTTTT
cdr3_aa: CAISESRQGAGELFF